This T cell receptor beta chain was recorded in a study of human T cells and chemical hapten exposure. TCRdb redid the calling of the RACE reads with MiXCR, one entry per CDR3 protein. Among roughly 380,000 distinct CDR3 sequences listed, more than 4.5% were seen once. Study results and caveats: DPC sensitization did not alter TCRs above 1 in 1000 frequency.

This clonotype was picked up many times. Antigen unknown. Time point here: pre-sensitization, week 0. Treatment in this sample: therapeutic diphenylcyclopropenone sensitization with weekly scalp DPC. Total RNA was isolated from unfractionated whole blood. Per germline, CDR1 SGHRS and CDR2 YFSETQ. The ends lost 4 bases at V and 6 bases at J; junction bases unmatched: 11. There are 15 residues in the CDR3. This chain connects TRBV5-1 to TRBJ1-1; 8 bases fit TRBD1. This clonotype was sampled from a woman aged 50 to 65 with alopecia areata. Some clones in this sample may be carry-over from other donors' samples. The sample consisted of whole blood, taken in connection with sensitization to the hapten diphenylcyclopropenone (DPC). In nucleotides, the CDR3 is TGCGCCAGCAGCCGTACGGGACAGGAGGGTTCTGAAGCTTTCTTT. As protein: CASSRTGQEGSEAFF. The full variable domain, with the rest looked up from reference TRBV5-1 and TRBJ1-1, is KAGVTQTPRYLIKTRGQQVTLSCSPISGHRSVSWYQQTPGQGLQFLFEYFSETQRNKGNFPGRFSGRQFSNSRSEMNVSTLELGDSALYLCASSRTGQEGSEAFFGQGTRLTVV.